The rows below give T cell receptor beta chains drawn from one sample of a study of early stage breast cancer tumors. Assay used: immunoSEQ multiplex PCR; TCRdb lists only in-frame clones, some missing. Of around 1,900 clones in the sample, approximately 62% were seen once. Sequenced sample: normal breast tissue next to the tumor. These receptors all come from a person aged 40 to 49 with breast cancer. CDR3s include the opening cysteine and the closing phenylalanine or tryptophan. The order of the fields is clone size, CDR3 length, V gene, D gene, J gene, CDR3 DNA, CDR3 protein. A D gene is named only where the DNA matches it firmly. Not every row has a clone size; where given, it reads once, few, many or a size class.

abundance: NA
len: 16
v_gene: TRBV7-8
d_gene: TRBD1
j_gene: TRBJ2-2
CDR3nt: TGTGCCAGCAGCTCAACAGGGGTCCGGGACACCGGGGAGCTGTTTTTT
CDR3aa: CASSSTGVRDTGELFF

abundance: NA
len: 12
v_gene: TRBV6-5
d_gene: NA
j_gene: TRBJ1-1
CDR3nt: TGTGCCAGCAGTTATTCAGGGAAAGTAGCTTTCTTT
CDR3aa: CASSYSGKVAFF

abundance: NA
len: 16
v_gene: TRBV13
d_gene: TRBD2
j_gene: TRBJ2-3
CDR3nt: TGTGCCAGCAGCCTGCGGACTAGCGGGAGCACAGATACGCAGTATTTT
CDR3aa: CASSLRTSGSTDTQYF

abundance: few
len: 17
v_gene: TRBV11-3
d_gene: NA
j_gene: TRBJ2-2
CDR3nt: TGTGCCAGCAGCCCTGGTGGATGGAGGGAGAACACCGGGGAGCTGTTTTTT
CDR3aa: CASSPGGWRENTGELFF

abundance: few
len: 15
v_gene: TRBV7-2
d_gene: NA
j_gene: TRBJ1-4
CDR3nt: TGTGCCAGCAGCTTAGTGGTGGGAAGGGATGAAAAACTGTTTTTT
CDR3aa: CASSLVVGRDEKLFF

abundance: large
len: 15
v_gene: TRBV7-2
d_gene: TRBD2
j_gene: TRBJ2-7
CDR3nt: TGTGCCAGCAGCCCGTGGGAAGCGGGAGGCTACGAGCAGTACTTC
CDR3aa: CASSPWEAGGYEQYF

abundance: NA
len: 12
v_gene: TRBV5-1
d_gene: NA
j_gene: TRBJ2-1
CDR3nt: TGCGCCAGCAGCTTGTCTGGGACTGAGCAGTTCTTC
CDR3aa: CASSLSGTEQFF

abundance: few
len: 14
v_gene: TRBV7-2
d_gene: TRBD2
j_gene: TRBJ2-5
CDR3nt: TGTGCCAGCACCAATAAGGGTCTCGGGAGGGCCGAGTACTTC
CDR3aa: CASTNKGLGRAEYF

abundance: few
len: 16
v_gene: TRBV11-2
d_gene: NA
j_gene: TRBJ2-3
CDR3nt: TGTGCCAGCAGCAGGTCGCCTAGCCCCCTCGCAGATACGCAGTATTTT
CDR3aa: CASSRSPSPLADTQYF

abundance: once
len: 16
v_gene: TRBV7-9
d_gene: TRBD1
j_gene: TRBJ2-1
CDR3nt: TGTGCCAGCAGCCCCCCCGGACAGGGATACCCCAATGAGCAGTTCTTC
CDR3aa: CASSPPGQGYPNEQFF

abundance: NA
len: 14
v_gene: TRBV9
d_gene: NA
j_gene: TRBJ2-7
CDR3nt: TGTGCCAGCAGCGTAGATGGGGAGCCCTACGAGCAGTACTTC
CDR3aa: CASSVDGEPYEQYF

abundance: NA
len: 15
v_gene: TRBV7-9
d_gene: NA
j_gene: TRBJ2-7
CDR3nt: TGTGCCAGCAGCCCGACCGCTAGTCGTAGAGGCGAGCAGTACTTC
CDR3aa: CASSPTASRRGEQYF

abundance: NA
len: 17
v_gene: TRBV7-7
d_gene: NA
j_gene: TRBJ2-5
CDR3nt: TGTGCCAGCAGCTTAAGCCCGGGACCAGAGGTCGGTGGGACCCAGTACTTC
CDR3aa: CASSLSPGPEVGGTQYF

abundance: NA
len: 14
v_gene: TRBV30
d_gene: NA
j_gene: TRBJ2-3
CDR3nt: TGTGCCTGGAGTGTCGGAAGAAACACAGATACGCAGTATTTT
CDR3aa: CAWSVGRNTDTQYF

abundance: NA
len: 15
v_gene: TRBV28
d_gene: NA
j_gene: TRBJ2-6
CDR3nt: TGTGCCAGCAGTTTCCGGGGGTCTGGGGCCAACGTCCTGACTTTC
CDR3aa: CASSFRGSGANVLTF

abundance: NA
len: 12
v_gene: TRBV6-1
d_gene: NA
j_gene: TRBJ1-5
CDR3nt: TGTGCCAGCAGTGAAGAGGGGCGGCCCCAGCATTTT
CDR3aa: CASSEEGRPQHF

abundance: few
len: 16
v_gene: TRBV27
d_gene: TRBD1
j_gene: TRBJ2-7
CDR3nt: TGTGCCAGCAGTTCGCGGGACAGGGGGCCTTCCTACGAGCAGTACTTC
CDR3aa: CASSSRDRGPSYEQYF

abundance: few
len: 15
v_gene: TRBV19
d_gene: NA
j_gene: TRBJ2-1
CDR3nt: TGTGCCAGTAGTGGCCTAGAGGGGCTTAACAATGAGCAGTTCTTC
CDR3aa: CASSGLEGLNNEQFF

abundance: NA
len: 14
v_gene: TRBV2
d_gene: TRBD2
j_gene: TRBJ2-2
CDR3nt: TGTGCCAGCAGTAGCGGGACGGGAACCGGGGAGCTGTTTTTT
CDR3aa: CASSSGTGTGELFF

abundance: NA
len: 14
v_gene: TRBV6-1
d_gene: NA
j_gene: TRBJ1-5
CDR3nt: TGTGCCAGCAGCGAGGTGATCTTTGTGGAGCCCCAGCATTTT
CDR3aa: CASSEVIFVEPQHF

abundance: NA
len: 15
v_gene: TRBV6-5
d_gene: TRBD1
j_gene: TRBJ1-1
CDR3nt: TGTGCCAGCAGTTTCAAGGGACAGGGCGGTTCTGAAGCTTTCTTT
CDR3aa: CASSFKGQGGSEAFF

abundance: NA
len: 14
v_gene: TRBV30
d_gene: TRBD2
j_gene: TRBJ2-1
CDR3nt: TGTGCCTGGAGACTAGCGGGATTATTTGGTGAGCAGTTCTTC
CDR3aa: CAWRLAGLFGEQFF

abundance: few
len: 13
v_gene: TRBV18
d_gene: NA
j_gene: TRBJ1-5
CDR3nt: TGTGCCAGCTCACCACAGTCAGATCAGCCCCAGCATTTT
CDR3aa: CASSPQSDQPQHF

abundance: few
len: 11
v_gene: TRBV20-1
d_gene: NA
j_gene: TRBJ1-1
CDR3nt: TGCAGTGCTAGTTCGGGGATGGGAGCTTTCTTT
CDR3aa: CSASSGMGAFF

abundance: few
len: 15
v_gene: TRBV10-3
d_gene: NA
j_gene: TRBJ2-5
CDR3nt: TGTGCCATCAGTGATGCGCTAGCGAGTACAGAGACCCAGTACTTC
CDR3aa: CAISDALASTETQYF

abundance: NA
len: 16
v_gene: TRBV5-6
d_gene: TRBD2
j_gene: TRBJ2-5
CDR3nt: TGTGCCAGCAGCTTGTGGACTAGCGGGACCGGGGAGACCCAGTACTTC
CDR3aa: CASSLWTSGTGETQYF

abundance: NA
len: 12
v_gene: TRBV10-3
d_gene: NA
j_gene: TRBJ1-5
CDR3nt: TGTGCCATCAGTGAGGTCTCTCAGCCCCAGCATTTT
CDR3aa: CAISEVSQPQHF

abundance: NA
len: 15
v_gene: TRBV27
d_gene: TRBD2
j_gene: TRBJ2-1
CDR3nt: TGTGCCAGCAGTACCTGGGTAGCGGGAGTTAATGAGCAGTTCTTC
CDR3aa: CASSTWVAGVNEQFF

abundance: NA
len: 15
v_gene: TRBV28
d_gene: NA
j_gene: TRBJ2-2
CDR3nt: TGTGCCAGCAGGGTGTCCCTAACAAACACCGGGGAGCTGTTTTTT
CDR3aa: CASRVSLTNTGELFF

abundance: few
len: 14
v_gene: TRBV2
d_gene: NA
j_gene: TRBJ1-1
CDR3nt: TGTGCCAGCAGTCTACAGACAGCCTCCCCGAAAGCTTTCTTT
CDR3aa: CASSLQTASPKAFF

abundance: NA
len: 16
v_gene: TRBV9
d_gene: NA
j_gene: TRBJ1-2
CDR3nt: TGTGCCAGCAGCGTTGGTGGCGAAAGGGGGAACTATGGCTACACCTTC
CDR3aa: CASSVGGERGNYGYTF

abundance: few
len: 12
v_gene: TRBV19
d_gene: NA
j_gene: TRBJ2-1
CDR3nt: TGTGCCAGTAGTATAGGGAGCAATGAGCAGTTCTTC
CDR3aa: CASSIGSNEQFF

abundance: few
len: 17
v_gene: TRBV7-6
d_gene: TRBD2
j_gene: TRBJ2-2
CDR3nt: TGTGCCAGCAGCTTAGGAGCGGGAGGGCCGGGGACCGGGGAGCTGTTTTTT
CDR3aa: CASSLGAGGPGTGELFF

abundance: NA
len: 16
v_gene: TRBV27
d_gene: NA
j_gene: TRBJ1-2
CDR3nt: TGTGCCAGCAGTCCGTACCCGGGACAAGCCGTGGGCGGCTACACCTTC
CDR3aa: CASSPYPGQAVGGYTF

abundance: NA
len: 14
v_gene: TRBV11-3
d_gene: NA
j_gene: TRBJ2-1
CDR3nt: TGTGCCAGCAGCTTAGAAGGGAGTTACAATGAGCAGTTCTTC
CDR3aa: CASSLEGSYNEQFF

abundance: NA
len: 14
v_gene: TRBV5-1
d_gene: NA
j_gene: TRBJ1-1
CDR3nt: TGCGCCAGCAGCTTGGGTGGGGGATACACTGAAGCTTTCTTT
CDR3aa: CASSLGGGYTEAFF

abundance: NA
len: 16
v_gene: TRBV4-2
d_gene: TRBD1
j_gene: TRBJ2-7
CDR3nt: TGTGCCAGCAGCCAAGCGGGACAGGGGTCTTCCTACGAGCAGTACTTC
CDR3aa: CASSQAGQGSSYEQYF

abundance: NA
len: 15
v_gene: TRBV5-1
d_gene: TRBD1
j_gene: TRBJ2-7
CDR3nt: TGCGCCAGCAGCGACCGGACAGGGGGGGAATCCGAGCAGTACTTC
CDR3aa: CASSDRTGGESEQYF

abundance: NA
len: 14
v_gene: TRBV7-2
d_gene: NA
j_gene: TRBJ2-7
CDR3nt: TGTGCCAGCAGCTTGTTCATGGAGGGGGGCGAGCAGTACTTC
CDR3aa: CASSLFMEGGEQYF

abundance: few
len: 14
v_gene: TRBV7-3
d_gene: NA
j_gene: TRBJ2-3
CDR3nt: TGTGCCAGCAGCTCAGAGGGGTGGACAGATACGCAGTATTTT
CDR3aa: CASSSEGWTDTQYF

abundance: NA
len: 14
v_gene: TRBV2
d_gene: NA
j_gene: TRBJ1-1
CDR3nt: TGTGCCAGCAGAGCGGGGCAGATTAGCACTGAAGCTTTCTTT
CDR3aa: CASRAGQISTEAFF

abundance: NA
len: 13
v_gene: TRBV6-1
d_gene: NA
j_gene: TRBJ2-4
CDR3nt: TGTGCCAGCAGAGTCGGGGTAGGGGACATTCAGTACTTC
CDR3aa: CASRVGVGDIQYF

abundance: few
len: 16
v_gene: TRBV7-9
d_gene: TRBD1
j_gene: TRBJ2-2
CDR3nt: TGTGCCAGCAGATACGGGACAGATGCGAACACCGGGGAGCTGTTTTTT
CDR3aa: CASRYGTDANTGELFF

abundance: once
len: 13
v_gene: TRBV5-1
d_gene: NA
j_gene: TRBJ1-1
CDR3nt: TGCGCCAGCAGGCCCAGGGGCGGCACTGAAGCTTTCTTT
CDR3aa: CASRPRGGTEAFF

abundance: NA
len: 14
v_gene: TRBV5-5
d_gene: TRBD1
j_gene: TRBJ1-2
CDR3nt: TGTGCCAGCAGCTTGGAGGGACAGGGGATCGGCTACACCTTC
CDR3aa: CASSLEGQGIGYTF